This T cell receptor beta chain was sequenced in a study of metastatic and nonmetastatic thyroid tumors. Study-wide background: A comparison of repertoires was made across blood and tumor or nodule tissue from malignant and benign thyroid patients.

TCRdb re-called clones via MiXCR from the PCR reads. The sample consists of about 4,000 clones, less than 35% of them appearing once. This clone was seen many times. Patients had received no treatment of any kind before thyroid surgery. The sequence came from a female donor with papillary thyroid cancer or a benign thyroid nodule (not recorded which). Some clones in this sample may be carry-over from other donors' samples. Sequenced: adjacent normal tissue.

CDR3 residues: CANHEGGGNEQFF. The CDR3 DNA reads as TGTGCCAACCACGAGGGAGGGGGTAATGAGCAGTTCTTC. The chain uses TRBV2 and TRBJ2-1; TRBD2 might be the D (7 bases). Germline CDR1 is SNHLY and CDR2 is FYNNEI. The CDR3 runs 13 residues. Trimming took 10 bases from V and 7 from J, leaving 17 bases between them.